This TCR beta chain stems from a study of blood T cell repertoires in COVID-19. The assay was immunoSEQ multiplex PCR, and TCRdb's table has in-frame clones only and misses some. The top ten hold approximately 25% of the sample, which has 90,000 to 100,000 clones, around 80% seen once. This clone was picked up a small number of times. The clonotype originates from an older man with acute or convalescent COVID-19. The sample taken for sequencing was peripheral blood.

The CDR3 reads CASSEDGRKSYNEQFF. The CDR3 DNA is TGTGCCAGCAGTGAAGATGGGAGGAAATCCTACAATGAGCAGTTCTTC. The V gene is TRBV2, the J gene TRBJ2-1; tentatively, D is TRBD2 (6 bases). Germline CDR1 reads SNHLY; CDR2 reads FYNNEI. The CDR3 sequence is 16 residues long. V shed 1 base and J shed 1 base, with 11 bases lying between them.